The 17 T cell receptor beta chains presented below share a single source sample, sequenced in a study of blood T cell repertoires in COVID-19. Libraries were prepared by immunoSEQ multiplex PCR; TCRdb keeps only in-frame clonotypes and omits some of them. This table holds approximately 140,000 clones, 84% found once. Specimen: PBMCs or T cells enriched from blood (not recorded which). The receptor set was obtained from a man aged 50-60 years in a cohort exposed to, infected with or recovered from COVID-19 (not recorded which).

The chain is built from TRBV5-1 and TRBJ2-5; unclear D gene. There are 12 residues in the CDR3. Trimming removed 4 bases from V and 2 bases from J, with 6 bases in between. Germline values: CDR1 SGHRS, CDR2 YFSETQ. CDR3 nucleotide sequence: TGCGCCAGCAGCGCCTATCAAGAGACCCAGTACTTC. It encodes CASSAYQETQYF.

This clone was observed a single time. This chain connects TRBV2 to TRBJ1-2; D is possibly TRBD1 (5 bases). V was shortened by 4 bases and J by 4 bases, with 7 bases between the two germline ends. Germline CDR1 SNHLY, CDR2 FYNNEI. CDR3 length equals 12 residues. The CDR3 is CASSGQIYGYTF. The CDR3, as DNA: TGTGCCAGCAGTGGACAGATCTATGGCTACACCTTC.

The rearrangement joins TRBV7-9 to TRBJ1-1, with a tentative D call TRBD1 (5 bases). The CDR3 spans 13 residues. V lost 4 bases, J lost 4 bases, and 10 bases lay in between. Germline CDR1 and CDR2: SEHNR and FQNEAQ (reference sequence). The CDR3 region has the DNA TGTGCCAGCAGCTCCTCGGGGGGCACTGAAGCTTTCTTT. Its translation: CASSSSGGTEAFF.

The gene calls are TRBV3-1 (or the pseudogene TRBV3-2) and TRBJ1-5; D may be TRBD1 (6 bases). The CDR3 totals 14 residues. V lost 4 bases and J 3 bases, leaving 10 bases between the germline ends. Germline loops: CDR1 LGHDT, CDR2 YNNKEL (reference sequence). The CDR3 loop reads CASSLTGDNQPQHF. The DNA for the CDR3 is TGTGCCAGCAGCCTGACAGGTGACAATCAGCCCCAGCATTTT.

This sequence joins TRBV27 and TRBJ2-5; 11 bases line up with TRBD2. The ends lost 5 bases at V and 9 bases at J; junction bases unmatched: 5. This CDR3 spans 13 amino acids. The germline CDR1 and CDR2 sequences are MNHEY and SMNVEV (reference sequence). The CDR3 loop reads CASSTLTSGAQYF. CDR3 coding DNA: TGTGCCAGCAGTACCTTGACTAGCGGGGCCCAGTACTTC.

The CDR3 sequence: CASSQGQGNYGYTF. For the CDR3, the DNA is TGTGCCAGCAGCCAAGGACAGGGGAACTATGGCTACACCTTC. The rearrangement uses TRBV3-1 (or the pseudogene TRBV3-2) and TRBJ1-2; 8 bases align to TRBD1. J was trimmed by 2 bases and V by 1 base; bases with no gene match: 0. This CDR3 has 14 residues. Germline V gives CDR1 LGHDT, CDR2 YNNKEL (reference sequence).

This clone occurred a few times. The chain uses TRBV5-1 and TRBJ2-7; 10 positions agree with TRBD1. The CDR3 runs 14 residues. Unmatched junction bases numbered 4, after V lost 4 bases and J lost 3 bases. Germline V gene sequence: CDR1 SGHRS, CDR2 YFSETQ. The chain's CDR3 is CASSSGTGVYEQYF. CDR3 coding DNA: TGCGCCAGCAGCAGCGGGACAGGGGTCTACGAGCAGTACTTC. Using reference TRBV5-1 and TRBJ2-7 for the parts outside the CDR3, the full variable domain is KAGVTQTPRYLIKTRGQQVTLSCSPISGHRSVSWYQQTPGQGLQFLFEYFSETQRNKGNFPGRFSGRQFSNSRSEMNVSTLELGDSALYLCASSSGTGVYEQYFGPGTRLTVT.

In its sample, this clone was seen many times. V is TRBV24-1 and J is TRBJ2-4; the match to TRBD1 covers 9 bases. Germline V gene data show CDR1 as KGHDR and CDR2 as SFDVKD. With V trimmed by 2 bases and J by 7 bases, 5 bases remained unmatched. The CDR3 extends over 15 amino acids. The CDR3 here is CATSDSGQGSNIQYF. The CDR3 DNA sequence: TGTGCCACCAGTGATTCGGGACAGGGTAGCAACATTCAGTACTTC.

The DNA for the CDR3 is TGTGCCACCAGTGCCCCAGGGTTCGACGAGCAGTACTTC. The encoded protein is CATSAPGFDEQYF. J is TRBJ2-7 and V is TRBV24-1, with D possibly matching TRBD1 (5 bases). V dropped 5 bases and J dropped 5 bases, with 12 bases sitting between them. Germline V gives CDR1 KGHDR, CDR2 SFDVKD. The CDR3 extends over 13 amino acids.

The chain carries TRBV27 and TRBJ1-5, with 8 bases identical to TRBD1. Trimming cost V 2 bases and J 3 bases; bases outside gene matches: 9. The CDR3 sequence is 17 residues long. Germline CDR1 MNHEY, CDR2 SMNVEV (reference sequence). CDR3 DNA: TGTGCCAGCAGTTTAAGGTTGGACAGGGTATCCAATCAGCCCCAGCATTTT. Translating gives CASSLRLDRVSNQPQHF.

The CDR3, as DNA: TGTGCCAGCAGCCCGGGACAGGGCTCCTACAATGAGCAGTTCTTC. Translating it yields CASSPGQGSYNEQFF. The chain combines TRBV7-2 with TRBJ2-1, with 9 bases fitting TRBD1. With V trimmed by 5 bases and J by 0 bases, 2 bases remained unmatched. The CDR3 consists of 15 residues. Germline V gene data show CDR1 as SGHTA and CDR2 as FQGNSA. The full variable domain, its missing parts supplied by reference TRBV7-2 and TRBJ2-1, is GAGVSQSPSNKVTEKGKDVELRCDPISGHTALYWYRQSLGQGLEFLIYFQGNSAPDKSGLPSDRFSAERTGGSVSTLTIQRTQQEDSAVYLCASSPGQGSYNEQFFGPGTRLTVL.

The rearrangement uses TRBV2 and TRBJ1-6, with D hard to call. Germline assignment: CDR1 SNHLY and CDR2 FYNNEI. V dropped 3 bases and J dropped 6 bases, with 9 bases sitting between them. The CDR3 is 14 amino acids. The CDR3 reads CASSEYSRNSPLHF. CDR3 sequence (DNA): TGTGCCAGCAGTGAGTACAGCCGTAATTCACCCCTCCACTTT.

This chain joins TRBV4-1 and TRBJ2-7; weak D call: TRBD2 (6 bases). Germline V lookup: CDR1 MGHRA, CDR2 YSYEKL. CDR3 length: 14 residues. V was trimmed by 0 bases and J by 4 bases, leaving 10 bases between them. The CDR3, as DNA: TGCGCCAGCAGCCAAGATTTTGGGACTTACGAGCAGTACTTC. It encodes CASSQDFGTYEQYF.

V gene TRBV6-5 combines with J gene TRBJ2-7, with D tentatively TRBD2 (6 bases). CDR1 is MNHEY, CDR2 SVGAGI, per germline. Trimming shortened V by 7 bases and J by 3 bases, and 7 bases separated the two germline ends. The CDR3 length is 11 residues. The CDR3 nucleotides read TGTGCCAGCAAGGAGGGCTACGAGCAGTACTTC. Translated: CASKEGYEQYF.

The chain is built from TRBV2 and TRBJ2-2; D is ambiguous. CDR3 length equals 12 residues. Trimming shortened V by 1 base and J by 14 bases, and 11 bases separated the two germline ends. Germline V lookup: CDR1 SNHLY, CDR2 FYNNEI. The CDR3: CASSEEPGPLFF. CDR3 DNA sequence: TGTGCCAGCAGTGAAGAGCCCGGTCCTCTGTTTTTT.

The table lists this clone with a count of one. V is TRBV24-1 and J is TRBJ1-1; TRBD1 is a possible D gene (6 bases). V dropped 1 base and J dropped 11 bases, with 13 bases sitting between them. The CDR3 is made up of 13 amino acids. In germline, CDR1 is KGHDR, CDR2 SFDVKD. The chain's CDR3 is CATSDFTGSQAFF. CDR3 sequence (DNA): TGTGCCACCAGTGATTTCACAGGGTCACAGGCTTTCTTT.

Only one count was recorded for this clone. The chain has TRBV30 and TRBJ1-5; 7 bases line up with TRBD1. Per germline, CDR1 GTSNPN and CDR2 SVGIG (reference sequence). This CDR3 comprises 14 residues. Trimming removed 1 base from V and 2 bases from J; junction bases left unmatched: 2. CDR3 residues: CAWSDRGGNQPQHF. For the CDR3, the DNA is TGTGCCTGGAGTGACAGGGGCGGCAATCAGCCCCAGCATTTT.